This T cell receptor (beta chain) was found in a study of blood T cell repertoires in COVID-19. In the original workflow: For nucleated cells, counts were estimated from reference gene primer amplification. The assay was immunoSEQ multiplex PCR, and TCRdb's table has in-frame clones only and misses some. V, J and clone size derive from that table, while D and trimming were established from the DNA sequence. The sample shows 15,000 to 20,000 clones, roughly nine tenths of them seen only once. The CDR3 spans 20 residues. The trim removed 4 bases at V and 2 bases at J, leaving 16 bases unmatched. Germline lookup yields CDR1 MGHRA and CDR2 YSYEKL.

The material sequenced was peripheral blood. The chain employs TRBV4-1 and TRBJ2-1, with 11 bases identical to TRBD2. The clonotype originates from a human donor in a cohort sampled during active COVID-19. The CDR3 DNA reads as TGCGCCAGCAGCCGGAGGGGTCTAGCGGGGGGCTTAAAAGCCTACAATGAGCAGTTCTTC. This sequence encodes CASSRRGLAGGLKAYNEQFF.